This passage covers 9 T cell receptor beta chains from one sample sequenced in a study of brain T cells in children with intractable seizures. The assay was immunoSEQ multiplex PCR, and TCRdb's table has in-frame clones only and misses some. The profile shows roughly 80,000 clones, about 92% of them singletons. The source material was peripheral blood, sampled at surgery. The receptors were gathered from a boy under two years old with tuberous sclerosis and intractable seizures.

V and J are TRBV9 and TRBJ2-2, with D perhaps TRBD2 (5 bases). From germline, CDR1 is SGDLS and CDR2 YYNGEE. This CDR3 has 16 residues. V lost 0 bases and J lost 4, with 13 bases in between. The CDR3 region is CASSVGGRRPTGELFF. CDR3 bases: TGTGCCAGCAGCGTAGGAGGGCGGAGGCCCACCGGGGAGCTGTTTTTT.

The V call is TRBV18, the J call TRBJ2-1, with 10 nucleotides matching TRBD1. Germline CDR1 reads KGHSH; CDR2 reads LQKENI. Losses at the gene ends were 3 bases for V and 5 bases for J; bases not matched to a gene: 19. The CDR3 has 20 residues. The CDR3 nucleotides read TGTGCCAGCTCACCTTTCCACCTATGGAAGGGGACAGGGGAGGACAATGAGCAGTTCTTC. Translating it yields CASSPFHLWKGTGEDNEQFF.

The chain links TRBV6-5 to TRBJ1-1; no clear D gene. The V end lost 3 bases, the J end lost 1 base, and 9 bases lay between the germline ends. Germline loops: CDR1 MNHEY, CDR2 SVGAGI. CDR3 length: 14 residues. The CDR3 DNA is TGTGCCAGCAGTTATGCACGAGAGAACACTGAAGCTTTCTTT. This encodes CASSYARENTEAFF.

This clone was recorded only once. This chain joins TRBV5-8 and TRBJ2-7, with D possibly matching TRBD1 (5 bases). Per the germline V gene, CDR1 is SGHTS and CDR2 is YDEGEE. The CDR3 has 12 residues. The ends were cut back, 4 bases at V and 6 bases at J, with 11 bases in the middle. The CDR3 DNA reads TGTGCCAGCAGCCTTCGCAGGGTCGAGCAGTACTTC. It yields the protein CASSLRRVEQYF.

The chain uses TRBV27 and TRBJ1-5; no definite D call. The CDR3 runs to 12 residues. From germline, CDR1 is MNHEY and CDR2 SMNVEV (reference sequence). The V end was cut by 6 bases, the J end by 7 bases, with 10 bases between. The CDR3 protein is CASRHKPQPQHF. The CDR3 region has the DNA TGTGCCAGCAGGCATAAACCCCAGCCCCAGCATTTT.

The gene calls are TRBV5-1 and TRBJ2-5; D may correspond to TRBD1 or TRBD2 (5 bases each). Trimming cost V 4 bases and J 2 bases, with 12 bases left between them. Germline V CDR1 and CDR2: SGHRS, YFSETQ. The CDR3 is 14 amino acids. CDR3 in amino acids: CASSPGAGQETQYF. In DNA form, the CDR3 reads TGCGCCAGCAGCCCCGGGGCAGGTCAAGAGACCCAGTACTTC.

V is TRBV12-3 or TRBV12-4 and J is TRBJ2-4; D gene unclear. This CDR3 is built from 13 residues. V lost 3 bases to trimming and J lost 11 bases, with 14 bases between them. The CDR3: CASSFYFTTLQYF. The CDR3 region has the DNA TGTGCCAGCAGTTTCTACTTCACAACTCTTCAGTACTTC.

The CDR3 here is CAIRPGGQWNTEAFF. The CDR3 DNA follows: TGTGCCATCAGACCGGGGGGGCAGTGGAACACTGAAGCTTTCTTT. V and J are TRBV10-3 and TRBJ1-1, with D perhaps matching TRBD1 (6 bases). Looked up from germline, CDR1 is ENHRY and CDR2 is SYGVKD. Trimming shortened V by 6 bases and J by 1 base, and 15 bases separated the two germline ends. This CDR3 is 15 amino acids long.

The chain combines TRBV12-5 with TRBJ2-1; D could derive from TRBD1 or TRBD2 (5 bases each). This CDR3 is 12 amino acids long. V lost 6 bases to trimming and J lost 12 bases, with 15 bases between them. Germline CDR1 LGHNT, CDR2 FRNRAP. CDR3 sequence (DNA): TGTGCTAGTGGGGGCCGGGACCTCACGCAGTTCTTC. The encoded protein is CASGGRDLTQFF.